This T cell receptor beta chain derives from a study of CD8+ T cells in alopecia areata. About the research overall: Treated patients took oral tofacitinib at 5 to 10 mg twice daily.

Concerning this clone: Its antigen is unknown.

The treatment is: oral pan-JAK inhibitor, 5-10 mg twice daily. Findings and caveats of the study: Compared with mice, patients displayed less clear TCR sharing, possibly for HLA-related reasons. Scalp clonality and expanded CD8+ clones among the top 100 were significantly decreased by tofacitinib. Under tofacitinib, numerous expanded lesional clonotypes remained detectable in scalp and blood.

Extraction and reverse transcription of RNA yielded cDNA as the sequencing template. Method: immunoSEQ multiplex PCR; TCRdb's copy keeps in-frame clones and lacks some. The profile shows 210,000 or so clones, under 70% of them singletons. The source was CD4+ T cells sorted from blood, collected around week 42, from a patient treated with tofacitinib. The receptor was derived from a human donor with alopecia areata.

The CDR3 region is CASSLDQRVGELFF. In DNA form, the CDR3 reads TGTGCCAGCAGCTTAGATCAAAGGGTCGGGGAGCTGTTTTTT. This chain links TRBV7-2 with TRBJ2-2; the D is unclear. Trimming left V 1 base short and J 7 bases short, with 10 bases between. The CDR3 spans 14 residues. Looked up from germline, CDR1 is SGHTA and CDR2 is FQGNSA.